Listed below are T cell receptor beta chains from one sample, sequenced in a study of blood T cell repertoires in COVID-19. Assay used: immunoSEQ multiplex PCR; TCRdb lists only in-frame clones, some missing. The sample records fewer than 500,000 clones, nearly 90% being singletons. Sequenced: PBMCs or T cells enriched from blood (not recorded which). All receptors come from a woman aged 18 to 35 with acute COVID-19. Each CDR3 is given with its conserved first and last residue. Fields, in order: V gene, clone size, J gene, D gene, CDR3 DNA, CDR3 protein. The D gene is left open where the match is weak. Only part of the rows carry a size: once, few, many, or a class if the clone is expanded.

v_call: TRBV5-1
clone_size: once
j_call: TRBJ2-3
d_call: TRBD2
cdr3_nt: TGCGCCAGCAGCAGAACGGGAGCGGGAGGCGTGGTAGATACGCAGTATTTT
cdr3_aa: CASSRTGAGGVVDTQYF

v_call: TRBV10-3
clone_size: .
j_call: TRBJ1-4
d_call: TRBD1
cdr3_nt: TGTGCCATCAGTGGGGACAGGGAAAATGAAAAACTGTTTTTT
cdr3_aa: CAISGDRENEKLFF

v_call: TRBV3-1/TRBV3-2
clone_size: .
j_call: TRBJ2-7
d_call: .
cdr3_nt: TGTGCCAGCAGCCAGGTTAGCTCACCCTACGAGCAGTACTTC
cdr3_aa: CASSQVSSPYEQYF

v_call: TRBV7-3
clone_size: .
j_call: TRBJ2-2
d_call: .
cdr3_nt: TGTGCCAGCAGAAGCGACGGGACTCCCGTGATGGGGGAGCTGTTTTTT
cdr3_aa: CASRSDGTPVMGELFF

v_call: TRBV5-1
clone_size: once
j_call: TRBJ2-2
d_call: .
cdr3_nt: TGCGCCAGCAGCTTGGACGGGTCGTATGGGGAGCTGTTTTTT
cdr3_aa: CASSLDGSYGELFF

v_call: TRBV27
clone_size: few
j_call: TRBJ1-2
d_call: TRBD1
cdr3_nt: TGTGCCAGCAGTCCCGACAGGGGGAGTACTAACTATGGCTACACCTTC
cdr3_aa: CASSPDRGSTNYGYTF

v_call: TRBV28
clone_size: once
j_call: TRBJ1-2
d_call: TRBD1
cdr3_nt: TGTGCCAGCAGCATAGGGGGACAGGGGCGGGGGAACTATGGCTACACCTTC
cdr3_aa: CASSIGGQGRGNYGYTF

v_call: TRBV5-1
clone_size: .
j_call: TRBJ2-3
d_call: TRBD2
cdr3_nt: TGCGCCAGCAGCTTAGCGGGAGGCACAGATACGCAGTATTTT
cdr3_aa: CASSLAGGTDTQYF

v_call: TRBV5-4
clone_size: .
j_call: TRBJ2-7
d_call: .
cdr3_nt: TGTGCCAGCAGCCCTACGACAGCCACCTACGAGCAGTACTTC
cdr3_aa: CASSPTTATYEQYF

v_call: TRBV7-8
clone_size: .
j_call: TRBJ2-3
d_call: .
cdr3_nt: TGTGCCAGCAGCTCAAGCCCCGTCGATACGCAGTATTTT
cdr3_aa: CASSSSPVDTQYF

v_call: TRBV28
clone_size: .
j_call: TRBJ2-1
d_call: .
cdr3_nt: TGTGCCAGCAGAAGAAAACAGGGTCACTACAATGAGCAGTTCTTC
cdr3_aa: CASRRKQGHYNEQFF

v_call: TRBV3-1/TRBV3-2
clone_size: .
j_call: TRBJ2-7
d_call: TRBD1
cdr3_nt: TGTGCCAGCAGCCCCACCGGGACAGACGACCCCTACGAGCAGTACTTC
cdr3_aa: CASSPTGTDDPYEQYF